A single sample gave rise to the 13 T cell receptor beta chains below, sequenced in a study of early T cells in non-severe SARS-CoV-2 infection. TCRdb re-analysed the 5' RACE reads in MiXCR, keeping a single row per CDR3 protein. The sample consists of about 80,000 distinct CDR3 sequences, 11% to 15% of them appearing once. Sequenced input: whole blood. These TCRs come from an adult who was a healthcare worker with PCR-confirmed SARS-CoV-2 infection or an uninfected control (not recorded which).

V usage is TRBV5-1 and J usage is TRBJ2-3; maybe TRBD1 (6 bases). CDR1 and CDR2 (germline): SGHRS, YFSETQ. V was shortened by 4 bases and J by 0 bases, with 21 bases between the two germline ends. The CDR3 spans 18 residues. The CDR3 protein is CASSVTPSRGISTDTQYF. The CDR3 bases are TGCGCCAGCAGCGTCACCCCAAGCAGGGGAATAAGCACAGATACGCAGTATTTT.

This clonotype appeared a few times. V and J are TRBV6-2 or TRBV6-3 and TRBJ1-2, with 7 bases matching TRBD1. The CDR3 is made up of 14 amino acids. V lost 6 bases and J lost 4; bases outside the gene matches: 8. Looked up from germline, CDR1 is MNHEY and CDR2 is SVGEGT. CDR3 nucleotides: TGTGCCAGCAGCCGGAATGGACAGGCCTATGGCTACACCTTC. It specifies CASSRNGQAYGYTF.

The J gene is TRBJ2-4, the V gene TRBV5-1; 7 bases fit TRBD1. The CDR3 is 13 residues long. V shed 4 bases and J 11 bases; nucleotides not matched to a gene: 9. Germline CDR1 reads SGHRS; CDR2 reads YFSETQ. The CDR3 DNA reads TGCGCCAGCAGCGTCGGGACAGCGCGTCTTCAGTACTTC. Its protein product is CASSVGTARLQYF.

The chain is built from TRBV7-2 and TRBJ1-3, with a tentative D call TRBD1 (5 bases). The ends were cut back, 3 bases at V and 0 bases at J, with 12 bases in the middle. There are 16 residues in the CDR3. CDR1 is SGHTA and CDR2 is FQGNSA in the germline V gene. Here the CDR3 reads CASSLGVMHSGNTIYF. The CDR3 region has the DNA TGTGCCAGCAGCTTGGGGGTGATGCACTCTGGAAACACCATATATTTT.

Many counts were recorded for this clonotype. The chain uses TRBV19 and TRBJ2-3, with 9 nucleotides matching TRBD1. Germline trimming cut 6 bases from V and 6 bases from J; bases unmatched to any gene: 13. CDR1 and CDR2 (germline): LNHDA, SQIVND (reference sequence). The CDR3 consists of 16 residues. The CDR3 loop is CASRSPGTGTGDTQYF. Here the CDR3 DNA reads TGTGCCAGTAGAAGTCCCGGGACAGGGACTGGGGATACGCAGTATTTT.

This clonotype was counted between two and nine times. J is TRBJ2-7 and V is TRBV6-5, with D perhaps matching TRBD1 (6 bases). The germline V gene has CDR1 MNHEY and CDR2 SVGAGI. V was shortened by 0 bases and J by 0 bases, with 9 bases between the two germline ends. This CDR3 contains 15 residues. Here the CDR3 reads CASSYSSGASYEQYF. CDR3 coding DNA: TGTGCCAGCAGTTACTCTTCAGGGGCCTCCTACGAGCAGTACTTC.

There are a few counts of this clonotype. V usage is TRBV5-1 and J usage is TRBJ1-2, with D possibly being TRBD1 (6 bases). V was trimmed by 0 bases and J by 6 bases, leaving 18 bases between them. The CDR3 is 16 amino acids. CDR1 is SGHRS and CDR2 is YFSETQ in the germline V gene. CDR3 sequence (DNA): TGCGCCAGCAGCTTGGACTTTGGTACACAGGGAAATGGCTACACCTTC. Protein: CASSLDFGTQGNGYTF.

The chain carries TRBV5-1 and TRBJ2-4; D unclear. Looked up from germline, CDR1 is SGHRS and CDR2 is YFSETQ. V was clipped by 4 bases and J by 2 bases, with 13 bases between them. This CDR3 is 15 amino acids long. CDR3 sequence (DNA): TGCGCCAGCAGCGGCTCCTCAACCCCCAAAAACATTCAGTACTTC. This gives the protein CASSGSSTPKNIQYF.

The chain carries TRBV13 and TRBJ2-7, with a tentative D call TRBD1 (5 bases). This CDR3 is 15 amino acids long. V was shortened by 0 bases and J by 4 bases, with 13 bases between the two germline ends. Germline assignment: CDR1 PRHDT and CDR2 FYEKMQ (reference sequence). DNA of the CDR3: TGTGCCAGCAGCTTAGGGACAGTTATATTGTACGAGCAGTACTTC. Encoded protein: CASSLGTVILYEQYF.

The chain employs TRBV11-2 and TRBJ1-4; D call uncertain. This CDR3 comprises 11 residues. V was cut by 5 bases and J by 8 bases, with 6 bases left in between. Per germline, CDR1 SGHAT and CDR2 FQNNGV. The CDR3: CASSSIEKLFF. In nucleotides, the CDR3 is TGTGCCAGCAGCAGTATAGAAAAACTGTTTTTT.

This clonotype has a count of ten or more. The chain links TRBV5-1 to TRBJ1-2; no reliable D call. Germline V CDR1 and CDR2: SGHRS, YFSETQ. V was trimmed by 3 bases and J by 4 bases, leaving 13 bases between them. The length of the CDR3 is 14 residues. The CDR3 sequence is CASSSDGSSYGYTF. CDR3 nucleotide sequence: TGCGCCAGCAGCTCAGACGGGTCTTCCTATGGCTACACCTTC. The full variable domain, its missing parts supplied by reference TRBV5-1 and TRBJ1-2, is KAGVTQTPRYLIKTRGQQVTLSCSPISGHRSVSWYQQTPGQGLQFLFEYFSETQRNKGNFPGRFSGRQFSNSRSEMNVSTLELGDSALYLCASSSDGSSYGYTFGSGTRLTVV.

This sequence joins TRBV6-4 and TRBJ2-3; TRBD2 matches at 8 bases. This CDR3 spans 16 amino acids. The V gene end was trimmed by 5 bases and the J gene end by 3 bases; junction bases not matched to a gene: 10. The V gene's germline CDR1 is MRHNA and CDR2 SNTAGT. The CDR3 sequence is CASSQTSGGGTDTQYF. DNA of the CDR3: TGTGCCAGCAGTCAGACAAGCGGGGGAGGAACAGATACGCAGTATTTT.

V and J are TRBV20-1 and TRBJ2-1; D gene uncertain. The CDR3 has 14 amino acids. In germline, CDR1 is DFQATT, CDR2 SNEGSKA (reference sequence). V was shortened by 4 bases and J by 2 bases, with 12 bases between the two germline ends. The CDR3 spells CSAKSPSTYNEQFF. DNA of the CDR3: TGCAGTGCTAAATCCCCCTCGACCTACAATGAGCAGTTCTTC.